The 3 T cell receptor beta chains below were found in one sample sequenced in a study of blood T cell repertoires in COVID-19. The table came from immunoSEQ multiplex PCR; TCRdb's copy has only in-frame clones and leaves some out. The top ten clones hold 0.9% to 1.5% of a sample with more than 300,000 clones, more than 70% of them seen once. Source material: PBMCs or T cells enriched from blood (not recorded which). The receptors originated from a woman younger than 30 who had recovered from COVID-19.

The rearrangement links TRBV18 to TRBJ2-7, with a possible D match to TRBD1 (6 bases). CDR3 length equals 18 residues. With 4 bases removed from V and 5 bases from J, the gap between germline ends came to 27 bases. CDR1 is KGHSH and CDR2 is LQKENI in the germline V gene. CDR3: CASSLSGEGHRFSDEQYF. CDR3 nucleotides: TGTGCCAGCTCACTCAGCGGTGAGGGACATCGGTTTTCCGACGAGCAGTACTTC.

The DNA for the CDR3 is TGCGCCAGCAGCCAAGATACCGGGACAGTGGGCACTGAAGCTTTCTTT. Translated, it gives CASSQDTGTVGTEAFF. The chain is built from TRBV4-3 and TRBJ1-1; 7 nucleotides match TRBD1. V gave up 0 bases and J gave up 4 bases; unmatched junction bases: 8. The germline CDR1 and CDR2 sequences are LGHNA and YSLEER. The CDR3 consists of 16 residues.

The V gene is TRBV6-2 or TRBV6-3, the J gene TRBJ1-2; no clear D gene. Germline V CDR1 and CDR2: MNHEY, SVGEGT. The CDR3 has 13 residues. The ends were cut back, 5 bases at V and 7 bases at J, with 14 bases in the middle. CDR3 loop: CASSLPGRLGYTF. CDR3 DNA: TGTGCCAGCAGTCTACCCGGCAGGCTTGGCTACACCTTC.